This T cell receptor (beta chain) was captured in a study of identical twins. Study-wide results and caveats: Researchers reported weaker excess twin sharing in beta out-of-frame sequences. Twin-shared out-of-frame alpha sequences showed excess low generation probability.

Points on this clonotype: Its antigen is undetermined.

The V and J ends lost 2 bases and 8 bases, in that order; junction bases with no gene match: 3. Germline values: CDR1 DFQATT, CDR2 SNEGSKA (reference sequence). The CDR3 is made up of 12 amino acids. TCRdb called the 5' RACE reads again in MiXCR, with one record for every CDR3 protein. In the table there are just over 500,000 distinct CDR3 sequences, less than 25% of which are singletons. Separately, the same data were catalogued under a study of T cells expressing NK-cell markers.

The receptor was isolated from a woman under 30 in good health. The specimen sequenced was CD4+ T cells sorted from blood. This chain uses TRBV20-1 with TRBJ2-1; 7 bases are a match to TRBD1. The chain's CDR3 is CSARPQGDEQFF. Written as DNA, the CDR3 is TGCAGTGCTAGACCTCAGGGGGATGAGCAGTTCTTC.